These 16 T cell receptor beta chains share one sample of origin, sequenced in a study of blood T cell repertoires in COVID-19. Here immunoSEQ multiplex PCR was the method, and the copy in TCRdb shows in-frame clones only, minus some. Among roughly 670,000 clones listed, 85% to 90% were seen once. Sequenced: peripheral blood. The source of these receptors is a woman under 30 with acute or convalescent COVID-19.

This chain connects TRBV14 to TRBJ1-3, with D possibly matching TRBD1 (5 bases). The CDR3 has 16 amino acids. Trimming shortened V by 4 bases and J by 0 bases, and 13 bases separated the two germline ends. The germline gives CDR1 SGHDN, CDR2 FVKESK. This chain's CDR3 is CASSPARALSGNTIYF. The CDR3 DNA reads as TGTGCCAGCAGCCCCGCCAGGGCCCTCTCTGGAAACACCATATATTTT.

The CDR3 loop reads CASSYSPDRDNEQFF. In DNA form, the CDR3 reads TGTGCCAGCAGTTACTCACCAGACAGGGACAATGAGCAGTTCTTC. The genes are TRBV6-2 or TRBV6-3 and TRBJ2-1, with 7 bases identical to TRBD1. This CDR3 is built from 15 residues. Losses at the gene ends were 0 bases for V and 5 bases for J; bases not matched to a gene: 4. Germline V gene lookup returns CDR1 MNHEY and CDR2 SVGEGT.

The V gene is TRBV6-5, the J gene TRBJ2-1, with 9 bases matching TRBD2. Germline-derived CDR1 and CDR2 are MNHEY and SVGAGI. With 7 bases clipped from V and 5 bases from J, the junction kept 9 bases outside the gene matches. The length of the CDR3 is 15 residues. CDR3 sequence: CASTLRLAANNEQFF. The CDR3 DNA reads TGTGCCAGCACTCTTAGACTAGCGGCTAACAATGAGCAGTTCTTC.

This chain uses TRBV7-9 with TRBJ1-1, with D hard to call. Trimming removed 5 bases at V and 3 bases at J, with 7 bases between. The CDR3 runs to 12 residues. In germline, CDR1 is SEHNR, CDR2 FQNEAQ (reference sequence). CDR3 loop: CASSPQDTEAFF. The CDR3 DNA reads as TGTGCCAGCAGCCCCCAGGACACTGAAGCTTTCTTT.

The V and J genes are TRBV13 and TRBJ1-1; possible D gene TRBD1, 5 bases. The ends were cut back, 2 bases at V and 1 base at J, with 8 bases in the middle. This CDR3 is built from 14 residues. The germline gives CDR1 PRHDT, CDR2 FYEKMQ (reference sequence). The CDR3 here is CASSLPTGNTEAFF. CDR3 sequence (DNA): TGTGCCAGCAGCTTACCTACAGGGAACACTGAAGCTTTCTTT.

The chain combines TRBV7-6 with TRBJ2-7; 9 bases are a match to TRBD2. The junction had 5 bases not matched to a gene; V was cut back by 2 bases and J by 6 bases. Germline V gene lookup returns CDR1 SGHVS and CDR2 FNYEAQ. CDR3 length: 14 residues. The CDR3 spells CASSLLAGNIEQYF. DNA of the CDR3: TGTGCCAGCAGCTTACTAGCGGGGAATATCGAGCAGTACTTC.

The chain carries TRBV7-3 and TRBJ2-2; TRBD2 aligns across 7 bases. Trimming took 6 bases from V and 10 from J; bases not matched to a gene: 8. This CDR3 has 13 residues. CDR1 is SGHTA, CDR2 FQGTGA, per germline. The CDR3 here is CASRGSGAEELFF. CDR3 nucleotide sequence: TGTGCCAGCAGGGGCAGCGGGGCTGAGGAGCTGTTTTTT.

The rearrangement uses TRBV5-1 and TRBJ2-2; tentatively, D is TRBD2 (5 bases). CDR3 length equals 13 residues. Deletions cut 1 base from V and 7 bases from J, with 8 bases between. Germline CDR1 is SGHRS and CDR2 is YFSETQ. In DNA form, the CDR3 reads TGCGCCAGCAGCTTGAGCGGTAGCGGGGAGCTGTTTTTT. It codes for CASSLSGSGELFF.

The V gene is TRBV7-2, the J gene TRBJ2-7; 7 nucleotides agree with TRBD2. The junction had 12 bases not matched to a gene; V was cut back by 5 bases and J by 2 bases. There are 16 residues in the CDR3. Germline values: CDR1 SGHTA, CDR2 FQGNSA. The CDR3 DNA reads TGTGCCAGCAGCCCCCCCACCTGGCTAGCGGCCTACGAGCAGTACTTC. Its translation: CASSPPTWLAAYEQYF.

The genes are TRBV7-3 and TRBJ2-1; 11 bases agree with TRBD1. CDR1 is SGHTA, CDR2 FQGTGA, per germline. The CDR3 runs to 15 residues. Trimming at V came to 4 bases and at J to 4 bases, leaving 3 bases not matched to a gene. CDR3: CASSYGQGAYNEQFF. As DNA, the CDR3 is TGTGCCAGCAGCTACGGACAGGGGGCTTACAATGAGCAGTTCTTC.

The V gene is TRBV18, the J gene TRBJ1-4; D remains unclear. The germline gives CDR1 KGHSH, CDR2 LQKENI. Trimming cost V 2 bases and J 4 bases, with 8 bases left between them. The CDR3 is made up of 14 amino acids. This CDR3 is CASSPGGNNEKLFF. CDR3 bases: TGTGCCAGCTCACCAGGCGGAAATAATGAAAAACTGTTTTTT.

The CDR3 loop is CAWNNRGDQPQHF. CDR3 coding DNA: TGTGCCTGGAATAACAGGGGCGACCAGCCCCAGCATTTT. This chain connects TRBV30 to TRBJ1-5; 7 bases are shared with TRBD1. This CDR3 comprises 13 residues. V dropped 4 bases and J dropped 7; count of bases not matched to a gene: 7. The germline gives CDR1 GTSNPN, CDR2 SVGIG (reference sequence).

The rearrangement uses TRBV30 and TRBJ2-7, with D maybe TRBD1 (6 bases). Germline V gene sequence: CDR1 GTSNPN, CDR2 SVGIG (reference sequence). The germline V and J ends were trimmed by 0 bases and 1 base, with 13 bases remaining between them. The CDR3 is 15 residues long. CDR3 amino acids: CAWSVNGGRSYEQYF. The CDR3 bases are TGTGCCTGGAGTGTAAATGGGGGCAGGTCCTACGAGCAGTACTTC.

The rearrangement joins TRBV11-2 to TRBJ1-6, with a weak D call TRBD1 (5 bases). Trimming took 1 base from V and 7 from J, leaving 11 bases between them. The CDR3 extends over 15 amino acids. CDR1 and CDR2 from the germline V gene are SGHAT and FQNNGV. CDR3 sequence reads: CASSLAPGHNSPLHF. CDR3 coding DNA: TGTGCCAGCAGCTTAGCTCCAGGGCACAATTCACCCCTCCACTTT. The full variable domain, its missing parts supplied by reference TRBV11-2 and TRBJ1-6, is EAGVAQSPRYKIIEKRQSVAFWCNPISGHATLYWYQQILGQGPKLLIQFQNNGVVDDSQLPKDRFSAERLKGVDSTLKIQPAKLEDSAVYLCASSLAPGHNSPLHFGNGTRLTVT.

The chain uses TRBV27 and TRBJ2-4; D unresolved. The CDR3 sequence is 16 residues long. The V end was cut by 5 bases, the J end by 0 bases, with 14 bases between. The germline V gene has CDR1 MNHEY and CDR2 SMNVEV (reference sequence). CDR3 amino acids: CASSPTNLLAKNIQYF. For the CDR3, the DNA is TGTGCCAGCAGTCCTACGAATCTACTAGCCAAAAACATTCAGTACTTC.

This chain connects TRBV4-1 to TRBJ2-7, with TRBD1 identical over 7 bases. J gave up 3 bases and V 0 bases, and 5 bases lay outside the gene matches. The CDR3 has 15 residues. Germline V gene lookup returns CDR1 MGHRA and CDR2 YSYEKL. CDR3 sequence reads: CASSQEDRSFYEQYF. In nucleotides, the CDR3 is TGCGCCAGCAGCCAAGAGGACAGGAGCTTCTACGAGCAGTACTTC.